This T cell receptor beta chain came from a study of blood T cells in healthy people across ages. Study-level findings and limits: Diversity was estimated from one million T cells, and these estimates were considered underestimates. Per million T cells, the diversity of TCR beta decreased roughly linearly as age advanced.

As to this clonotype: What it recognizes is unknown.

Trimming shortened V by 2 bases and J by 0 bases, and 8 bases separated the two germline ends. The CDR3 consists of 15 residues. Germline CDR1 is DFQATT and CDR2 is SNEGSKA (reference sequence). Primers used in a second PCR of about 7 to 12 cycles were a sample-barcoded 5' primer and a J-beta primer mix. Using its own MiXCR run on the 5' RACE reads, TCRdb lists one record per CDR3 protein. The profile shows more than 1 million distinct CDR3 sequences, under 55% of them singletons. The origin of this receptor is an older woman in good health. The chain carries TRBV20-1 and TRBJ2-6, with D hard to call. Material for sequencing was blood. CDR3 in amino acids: CSARSVTSGANVLTF. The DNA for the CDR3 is TGCAGTGCTAGATCAGTGACCTCTGGGGCCAACGTCCTGACTTTC.